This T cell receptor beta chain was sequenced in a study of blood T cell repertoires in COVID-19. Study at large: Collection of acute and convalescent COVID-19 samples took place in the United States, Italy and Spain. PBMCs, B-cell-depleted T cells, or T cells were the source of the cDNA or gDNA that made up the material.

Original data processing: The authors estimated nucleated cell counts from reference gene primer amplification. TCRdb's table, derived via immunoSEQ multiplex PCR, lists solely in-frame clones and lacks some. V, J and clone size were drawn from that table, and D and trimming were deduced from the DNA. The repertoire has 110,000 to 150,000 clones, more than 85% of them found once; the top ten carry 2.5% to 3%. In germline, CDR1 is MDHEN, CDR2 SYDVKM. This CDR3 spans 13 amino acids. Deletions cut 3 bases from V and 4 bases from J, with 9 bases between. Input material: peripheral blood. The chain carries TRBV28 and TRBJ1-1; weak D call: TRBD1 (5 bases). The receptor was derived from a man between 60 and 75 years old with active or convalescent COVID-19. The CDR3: CASSLGGFTEAFF. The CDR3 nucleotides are TGTGCCAGCAGTTTGGGGGGGTTCACTGAAGCTTTCTTT.